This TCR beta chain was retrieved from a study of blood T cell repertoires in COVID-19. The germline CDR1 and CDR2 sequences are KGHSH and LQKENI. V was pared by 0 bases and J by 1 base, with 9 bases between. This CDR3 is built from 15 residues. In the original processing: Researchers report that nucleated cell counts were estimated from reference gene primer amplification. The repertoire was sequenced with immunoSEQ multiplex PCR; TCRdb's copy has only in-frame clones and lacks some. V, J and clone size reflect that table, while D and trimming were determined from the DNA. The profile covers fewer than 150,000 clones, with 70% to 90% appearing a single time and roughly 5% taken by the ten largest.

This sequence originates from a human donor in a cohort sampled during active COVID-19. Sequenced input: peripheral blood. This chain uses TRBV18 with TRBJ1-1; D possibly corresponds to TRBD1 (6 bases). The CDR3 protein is CASSPPGQSNTEAFF. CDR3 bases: TGTGCCAGCTCACCACCCGGACAGTCGAACACTGAAGCTTTCTTT.